This entry features one T cell receptor beta chain sequence. Its antigen is not identified. The sample comes from a study of multiple sclerosis patients with progressive multifocal leukoencephalopathy. Measured with immunoSEQ multiplex PCR; TCRdb has only the in-frame clones, and not every one. This sample has over 20,000 clones, with approximately 90% found just once. This CDR3 comprises 15 residues. V was cut by 0 bases and J by 2 bases, with 10 bases left in between. Germline CDR1 MGHRA, CDR2 YSYEKL. Whole-study results and caveats: PML-onset expanded TRB clones were detectable before and during natalizumab therapy.

Time point noted: about a year of natalizumab therapy. Controls were natalizumab-treated multiple sclerosis patients who did not develop PML, sampled longitudinally. Sequencing was performed on PBMCs, taken from a patient treated with natalizumab. The rearrangement uses TRBV4-1 and TRBJ1-2; no reliable D call. The source of this sequence is a man aged 25-40 years with multiple sclerosis. The CDR3 sequence: CASSQEVASNYGYTF. CDR3 bases: TGCGCCAGCAGCCAAGAGGTGGCCTCAAACTATGGCTACACCTTC.